This TCR beta chain is drawn from a study of response to subunit inactivated influenza vaccine. This clonotype was counted only a few times. Its target is not known. Using its own MiXCR run on the RT-PCR reads, TCRdb lists one record per CDR3 protein. In the table there are 500,000 to 600,000 distinct CDR3 sequences, about 15% of which are singletons. Study conclusions and caveats: Only a handful of new T cells, the authors suggested, are recruited with each seasonal influenza vaccination.

The receptor was derived from a man aged 50 to 75 who received an inactivated influenza vaccine. Sequenced material: CD4+ T cells sorted from PBMCs, taken roughly 24 months after vaccination.

The CDR3 is CASSLIVGIGETQYF. Here the CDR3 DNA reads TGTGCCAGCAGCTTGATCGTGGGGATAGGGGAGACCCAGTACTTC. This chain connects TRBV5-6 to TRBJ2-5; the D is unclear. The CDR3 has 15 amino acids. V lost 1 base to trimming and J lost 5 bases, with 15 bases between them. Germline assignment: CDR1 SGHDT and CDR2 YYEEEE.